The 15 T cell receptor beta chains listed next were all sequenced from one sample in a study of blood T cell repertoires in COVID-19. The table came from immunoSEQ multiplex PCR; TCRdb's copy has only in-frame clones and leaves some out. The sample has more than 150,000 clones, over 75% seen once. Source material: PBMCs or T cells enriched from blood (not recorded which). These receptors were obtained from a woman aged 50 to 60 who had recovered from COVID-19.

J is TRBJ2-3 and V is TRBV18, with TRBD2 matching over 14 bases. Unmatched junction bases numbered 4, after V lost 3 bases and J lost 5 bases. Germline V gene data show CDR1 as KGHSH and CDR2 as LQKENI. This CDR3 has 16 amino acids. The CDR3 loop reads CASSPGLAGGRDTQYF. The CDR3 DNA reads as TGTGCCAGCTCACCCGGACTAGCGGGAGGTCGAGATACGCAGTATTTT.

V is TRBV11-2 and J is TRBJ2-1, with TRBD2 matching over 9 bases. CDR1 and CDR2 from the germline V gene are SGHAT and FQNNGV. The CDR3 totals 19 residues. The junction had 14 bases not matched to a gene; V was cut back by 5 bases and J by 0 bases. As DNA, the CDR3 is TGTGCCAGCAGCCCGCTGGGGGGACTAGCTGTTAGCTCCTACAATGAGCAGTTCTTC. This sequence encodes CASSPLGGLAVSSYNEQFF.

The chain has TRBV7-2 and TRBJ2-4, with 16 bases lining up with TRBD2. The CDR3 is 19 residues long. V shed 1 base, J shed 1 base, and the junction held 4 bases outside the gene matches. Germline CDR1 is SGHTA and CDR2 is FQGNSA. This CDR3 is CASSLEGLAGGGAKNIQYF. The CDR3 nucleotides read TGTGCCAGCAGCTTAGAGGGACTAGCGGGAGGGGGGGCCAAAAACATTCAGTACTTC.

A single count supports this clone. Here the CDR3 DNA reads TGTGCCAGCAGTCGGGCTAACTATGGCTACACCTTC. This encodes CASSRANYGYTF. The rearrangement joins TRBV6-5 to TRBJ1-2; D is unclear. Trimming cost V 5 bases and J 0 bases, with 4 bases left between them. The CDR3 has 12 amino acids. Germline lookup yields CDR1 MNHEY and CDR2 SVGAGI.

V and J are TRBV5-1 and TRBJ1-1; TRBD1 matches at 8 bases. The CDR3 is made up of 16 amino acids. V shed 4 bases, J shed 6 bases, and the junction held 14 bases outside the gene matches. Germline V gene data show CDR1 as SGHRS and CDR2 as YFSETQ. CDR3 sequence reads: CASSDPGQGLYAEAFF. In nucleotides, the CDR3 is TGCGCCAGCAGCGATCCAGGACAGGGTCTTTACGCTGAAGCTTTCTTT.

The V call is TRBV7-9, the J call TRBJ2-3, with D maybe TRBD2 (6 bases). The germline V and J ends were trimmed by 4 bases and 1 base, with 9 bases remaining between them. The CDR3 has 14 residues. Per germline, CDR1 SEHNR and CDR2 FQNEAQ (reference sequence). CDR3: CASSSAGRTDTQYF. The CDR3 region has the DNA TGTGCCAGCAGCTCGGCGGGGCGCACAGATACGCAGTATTTT.

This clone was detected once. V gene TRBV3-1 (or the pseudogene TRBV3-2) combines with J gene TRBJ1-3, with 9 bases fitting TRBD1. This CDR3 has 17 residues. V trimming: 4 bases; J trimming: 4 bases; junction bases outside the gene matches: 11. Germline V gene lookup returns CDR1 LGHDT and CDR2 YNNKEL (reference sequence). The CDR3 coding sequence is TGTGCCAGCAGCCCTACCCCCAGGACAGGGGTCGGAAACACCATATATTTT. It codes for CASSPTPRTGVGNTIYF.

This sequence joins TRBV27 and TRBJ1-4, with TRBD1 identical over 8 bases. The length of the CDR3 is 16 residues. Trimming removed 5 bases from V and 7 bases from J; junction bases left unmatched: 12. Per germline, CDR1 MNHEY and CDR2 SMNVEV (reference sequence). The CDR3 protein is CASSPRTGPRREKLFF. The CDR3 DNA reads TGTGCCAGCAGTCCCCGGACAGGGCCTAGGCGTGAAAAACTGTTTTTT.

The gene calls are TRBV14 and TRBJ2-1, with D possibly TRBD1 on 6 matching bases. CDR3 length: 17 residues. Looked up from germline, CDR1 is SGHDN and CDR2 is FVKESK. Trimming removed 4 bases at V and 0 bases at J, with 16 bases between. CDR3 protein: CASSPKGTLLSYNEQFF. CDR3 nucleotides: TGTGCCAGCAGCCCAAAAGGGACATTACTCTCCTACAATGAGCAGTTCTTC.

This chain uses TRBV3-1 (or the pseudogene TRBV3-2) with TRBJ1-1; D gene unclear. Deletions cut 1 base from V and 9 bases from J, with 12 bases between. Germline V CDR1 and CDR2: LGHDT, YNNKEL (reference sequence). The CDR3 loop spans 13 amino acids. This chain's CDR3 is CASSQGGQEKAFF. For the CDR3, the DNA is TGTGCCAGCAGCCAAGGTGGGCAGGAAAAAGCTTTCTTT.

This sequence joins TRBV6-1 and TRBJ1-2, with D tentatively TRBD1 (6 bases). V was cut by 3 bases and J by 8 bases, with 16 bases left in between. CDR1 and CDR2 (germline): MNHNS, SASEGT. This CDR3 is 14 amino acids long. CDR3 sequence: CASSDPGQINGYTF. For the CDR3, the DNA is TGTGCCAGCAGTGACCCGGGACAAATTAACGGCTACACCTTC.

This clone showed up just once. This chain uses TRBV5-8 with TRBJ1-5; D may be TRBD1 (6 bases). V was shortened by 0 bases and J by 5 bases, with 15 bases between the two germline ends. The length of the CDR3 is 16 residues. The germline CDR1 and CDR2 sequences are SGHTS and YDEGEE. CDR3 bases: TGTGCCAGCAGCTTGGTGGCAGGGGACCTTTATCAGCCCCAGCATTTT. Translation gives CASSLVAGDLYQPQHF.

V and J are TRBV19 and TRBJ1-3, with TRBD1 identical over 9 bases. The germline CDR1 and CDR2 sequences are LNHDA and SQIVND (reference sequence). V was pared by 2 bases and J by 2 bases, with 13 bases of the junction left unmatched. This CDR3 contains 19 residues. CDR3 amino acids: CASSIRTRGGTGPGNTIYF. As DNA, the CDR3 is TGTGCCAGTAGTATAAGGACCCGAGGAGGGACAGGGCCTGGAAACACCATATATTTT.

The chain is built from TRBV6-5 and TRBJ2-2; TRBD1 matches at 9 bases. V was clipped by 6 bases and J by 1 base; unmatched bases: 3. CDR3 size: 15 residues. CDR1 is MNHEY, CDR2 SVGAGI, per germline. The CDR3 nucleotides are TGTGCCAGCAGGACGGACAGGGGGAACACCGGGGAGCTGTTTTTT. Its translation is CASRTDRGNTGELFF.

The CDR3 spells CASSPLLAGQGTTNEKLFF. As DNA, the CDR3 is TGTGCCAGCTCACCACTGTTGGCCGGACAGGGGACAACTAATGAAAAACTGTTTTTT. The chain has TRBV18 and TRBJ1-4, with 9 bases lining up with TRBD1. The germline V gene has CDR1 KGHSH and CDR2 LQKENI. The CDR3 covers 19 residues. After removal of 1 base from V and 0 bases from J, the junction contained 9 bases not matched to a gene.